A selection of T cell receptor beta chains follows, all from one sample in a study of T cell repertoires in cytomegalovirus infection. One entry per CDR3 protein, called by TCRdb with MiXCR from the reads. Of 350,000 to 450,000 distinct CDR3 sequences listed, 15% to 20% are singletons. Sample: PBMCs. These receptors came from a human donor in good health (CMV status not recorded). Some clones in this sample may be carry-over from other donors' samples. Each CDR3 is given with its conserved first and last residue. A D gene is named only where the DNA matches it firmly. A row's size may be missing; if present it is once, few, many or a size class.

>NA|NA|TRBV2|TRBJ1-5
CASRGGAGQPQHF
TGTGCCAGCAGGGGAGGGGCAGGGCAGCCCCAGCATTTT
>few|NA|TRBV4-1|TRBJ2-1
CASSNPRGYNEQFF
TGCGCCAGCTCCAATCCGAGGGGGTACAATGAGCAGTTCTTC
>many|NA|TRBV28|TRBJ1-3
CASSPWVITGNTIYF
TGTGCCAGCAGTCCATGGGTTATAACTGGAAACACCATATATTTT
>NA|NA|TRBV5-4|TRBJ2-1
CASSAAGSYNEQFF
TGTGCCAGCAGCGCGGCGGGATCCTACAATGAGCAGTTCTTC
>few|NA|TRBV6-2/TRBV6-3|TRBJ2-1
CASSVSREPEQFF
TGTGCCAGCAGTGTGTCTCGGGAGCCTGAGCAGTTCTTC
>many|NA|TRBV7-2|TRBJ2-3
CASSLQGTQSTDTQYF
TGTGCCAGCAGCTTGCAAGGGACGCAGAGCACAGATACGCAGTATTTT
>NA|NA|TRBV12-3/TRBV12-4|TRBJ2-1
CASSLFGGLGEQFF
TGTGCCAGCAGTTTATTCGGGGGCCTCGGGGAGCAGTTCTTC
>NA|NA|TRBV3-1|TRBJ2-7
CASSQQGGPLYEQYF
TGTGCCAGCAGCCAACAAGGGGGGCCGTTATACGAGCAGTACTTC
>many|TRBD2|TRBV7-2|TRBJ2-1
CASSPGLLAGGVYNEQFF
TGTGCCAGCAGCCCAGGGCTGCTAGCGGGAGGGGTCTACAATGAGCAGTTCTTC
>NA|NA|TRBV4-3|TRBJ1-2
CASSQEARYYGYTF
TGCGCCAGCAGCCAAGAGGCGAGATACTATGGCTACACCTTC
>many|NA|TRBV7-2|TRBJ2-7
CASSLMAEGEQYF
TGTGCCAGCAGCTTAATGGCGGAGGGGGAACAGTACTTC
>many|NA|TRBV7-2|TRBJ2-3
CASTPGTPDTQYF
TGTGCCAGCACCCCCGGGACCCCAGATACGCAGTATTTT
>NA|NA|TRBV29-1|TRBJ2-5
CSVDFTGMDETQYF
TGCAGCGTTGATTTTACAGGGATGGACGAGACCCAGTACTTC
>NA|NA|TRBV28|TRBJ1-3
CASSSMDSSGNTIYF
TGTGCCAGCAGTTCGATGGACAGTTCTGGAAACACCATATATTTT
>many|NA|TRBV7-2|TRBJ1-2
CASSMGRWTRLYGYTF
TGTGCCAGCAGCATGGGGCGGTGGACACGGTTATATGGCTACACCTTC
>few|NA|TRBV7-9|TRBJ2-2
CASSGDANTGELFF
TGTGCCAGCTCGGGGGACGCGAACACCGGGGAGCTGTTTTTT
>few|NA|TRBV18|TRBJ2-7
CASSPFPEYEQYF
TGTGCCAGCTCACCCTTTCCCGAGTACGAGCAGTACTTC
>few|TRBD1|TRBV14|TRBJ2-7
CASSQDGQGRDEQYF
TGTGCCAGCAGCCAAGATGGACAGGGACGGGACGAGCAGTACTTC
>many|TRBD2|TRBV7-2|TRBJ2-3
CASSLQMSGGFTDTQYF
TGTGCCAGCAGCTTACAAATGAGCGGGGGCTTCACAGATACGCAGTATTTT
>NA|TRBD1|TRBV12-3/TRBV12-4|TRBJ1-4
CASSFRQGSEKLFF
TGTGCCAGCAGTTTCCGACAGGGTAGCGAAAAACTGTTTTTT
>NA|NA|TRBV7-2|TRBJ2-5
CASSLSSAQETQNF
TGTGCCAGCAGCTTGAGTAGCGCCCAAGAGACCCAGAACTTC
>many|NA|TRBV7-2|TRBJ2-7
CASSDWQGGEQYF
TGTGCCAGCAGCGATTGGCAGGGTGGAGAGCAGTACTTC
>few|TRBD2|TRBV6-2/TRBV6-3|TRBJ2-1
CASSYPPGTSGVYNEQFF
TGTGCCAGCAGTTACCCACCCGGGACTAGCGGAGTCTACAATGAGCAGTTCTTC
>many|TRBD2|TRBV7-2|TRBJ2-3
CASSLMSSGIAPSTDTQYF
TGTGCCAGCAGCTTAATGTCTAGCGGGATTGCCCCTAGCACAGATACGCAGTATTTT
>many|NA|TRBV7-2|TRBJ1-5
CASSLVVGVDQPQHF
TGTGCCAGCAGCTTAGTGGTAGGGGTGGATCAGCCCCAGCATTTT
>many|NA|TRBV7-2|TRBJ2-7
CASSLKRRTGRSYEQYF
TGTGCCAGCAGCCTTAAACGCAGAACAGGAAGATCCTACGAGCAGTACTTC
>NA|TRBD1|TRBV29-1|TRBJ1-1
CSAWGDSTEAFF
TGCAGCGCCTGGGGGGACAGCACTGAAGCTTTCTTT
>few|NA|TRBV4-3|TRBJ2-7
CASSQRQGWPYEQYF
TGCGCCAGCAGCCAAAGGCAGGGTTGGCCCTACGAGCAGTACTTC
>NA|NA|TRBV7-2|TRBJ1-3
CASSPGLYSGNTIYF
TGTGCCAGCAGCCCCGGGCTGTACTCTGGAAACACCATATATTTT
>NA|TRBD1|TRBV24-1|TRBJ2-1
CATSDRGQGSSEQFF
TGTGCCACCAGTGACCGGGGACAGGGCAGTAGTGAGCAGTTCTTC
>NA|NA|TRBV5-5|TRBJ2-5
CASSPYGETQYF
TGTGCCAGCAGCCCATACGGGGAGACCCAGTACTTC
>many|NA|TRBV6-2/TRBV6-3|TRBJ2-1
CASSYAGRSSYNEQFF
TGTGCCAGCAGTTACGCGGGGAGGAGCTCCTACAATGAGCAGTTCTTC
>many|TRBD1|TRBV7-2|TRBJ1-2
CASSFYGDSNYGYTF
TGTGCCAGCAGCTTTTACGGGGACAGTAACTATGGCTACACCTTC
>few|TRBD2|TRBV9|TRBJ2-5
CASSHPPAGGKETQYF
TGTGCCAGCAGCCATCCTCCCGCGGGAGGAAAAGAGACCCAGTACTTC
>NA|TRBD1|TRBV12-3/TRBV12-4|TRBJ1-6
CASNETGPLFSYNSPLHF
TGTGCCAGCAATGAGACAGGGCCTCTTTTCTCCTATAATTCACCCCTCCACTTT
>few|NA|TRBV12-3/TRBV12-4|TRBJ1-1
CASSLEELTEAFF
TGTGCCAGCAGCCTGGAGGAGCTCACTGAAGCTTTCTTT
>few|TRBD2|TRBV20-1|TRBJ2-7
CSAPHRLAGGEQYF
TGCAGTGCCCCACACCGGCTAGCGGGAGGTGAGCAGTACTTC
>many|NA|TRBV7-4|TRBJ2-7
CASKPERDRGCEQYF
TGTGCCAGCAAACCCGAAAGGGATAGGGGGTGCGAGCAGTACTTC
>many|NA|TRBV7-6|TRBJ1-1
CASSPVAGVSEAFF
TGTGCCAGCAGCCCTGTGGCCGGGGTTTCGGAAGCTTTCTTT
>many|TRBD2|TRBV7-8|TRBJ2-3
CASSLRFSGNPDTQYF
TGTGCCAGCAGCTTACGGTTTAGCGGGAATCCAGATACGCAGTATTTT